Below are 32 T cell receptor beta chains sequenced from a single sample in a study of cytomegalovirus exposure and HLA in healthy donors. This table comes from immunoSEQ multiplex PCR, and its TCRdb copy is limited to in-frame clones, with some not included. The table lists about 240,000 clones, approximately 87% of them singletons, with less than 3% in the top ten. The source material was PBMCs. These receptors originate from a man younger than 30 in good health and CMV-seronegative.

The J gene is TRBJ2-3, the V gene TRBV5-4; D may be TRBD2 (5 bases). The V end was cut by 0 bases, the J end by 5 bases, with 10 bases between. Germline V CDR1 and CDR2: SGHNT, YYREEE (reference sequence). This CDR3 is 14 amino acids long. This CDR3 reads CASSLAWAGDTQYF. The CDR3 bases are TGTGCCAGCAGCTTGGCGTGGGCGGGAGATACGCAGTATTTT.

The chain recombines TRBV10-3 with TRBJ2-5; 8 bases agree with TRBD1. This CDR3 comprises 13 residues. The J segment lost 5 bases and the V segment lost 8 bases, leaving 7 bases of the junction unmatched. The V gene's germline CDR1 is ENHRY and CDR2 SYGVKD. The CDR3 nucleotides read TGTGCCATCTCAGGGGGCGCGCGGGAGACCCAGTACTTC. Residues: CAISGGARETQYF.

The chain carries TRBV2 and TRBJ1-4; possible D gene TRBD1, 6 bases. The CDR3 is 13 amino acids. Trimming left V 5 bases short and J 11 bases short, with 15 bases between. CDR1 and CDR2 from the germline V gene are SNHLY and FYNNEI. CDR3 loop: CASSTEGGRKLFF. CDR3 nucleotide sequence: TGTGCCAGCAGTACAGAGGGGGGGCGGAAACTGTTTTTT.

This clone is a singleton in its sample. This rearrangement joins TRBV28 to TRBJ1-4, with 9 bases fitting TRBD1. J was trimmed by 8 bases and V by 4 bases; bases with no gene match: 5. Per germline, CDR1 MDHEN and CDR2 SYDVKM. CDR3 length equals 14 residues. DNA for the CDR3: TGTGCCAGCAGTTGGACAGGGGAGGTCGAAAAACTGTTTTTT. Its protein is CASSWTGEVEKLFF.

This clone has only one observation. J is TRBJ2-7 and V is TRBV5-1; TRBD1 matches 9 bases. Trimming cost V 6 bases and J 7 bases; bases outside gene matches: 11. The CDR3 extends over 14 amino acids. CDR1 SGHRS and CDR2 YFSETQ come from the germline V gene. CDR3 nucleotides: TGCGCCAGCATGTTGGGACAGGGAGGGAGTGAGCAGTACTTC. Translation: CASMLGQGGSEQYF.

This chain connects TRBV7-8 to TRBJ2-7; 8 nucleotides agree with TRBD1. The J segment lost 6 bases and the V segment lost 6 bases, leaving 4 bases of the junction unmatched. The CDR3 consists of 12 residues. Germline CDR1 and CDR2: SGHVS and FQNEAQ. CDR3 DNA: TGTGCCAGCAGTCGCACAGGGGGCGAGCAGTACTTC. Its translation: CASSRTGGEQYF. Drawing the rest from reference TRBV7-8 and TRBJ2-7, the complete variable domain is GAGVSQSPRYKVAKRGQDVALRCDPISGHVSLFWYQQALGQGPEFLTYFQNEAQLDKSGLPSDRFFAERPEGSVSTLKIQRTQQEDSAVYLCASSRTGGEQYFGPGTRLTVT.

This chain joins TRBV7-8 and TRBJ2-5; the D gene is possibly TRBD1 (5 bases). V shed 2 bases and J shed 5 bases, with 9 bases lying between them. This CDR3 is built from 13 residues. Germline loops: CDR1 SGHVS, CDR2 FQNEAQ. Written as DNA, the CDR3 is TGTGCCAGCAGCTTATGGGGCGAGGAGACCCAGTACTTC. This sequence encodes CASSLWGEETQYF. Variable domain in full (rest from reference TRBV7-8 and TRBJ2-5): GAGVSQSPRYKVAKRGQDVALRCDPISGHVSLFWYQQALGQGPEFLTYFQNEAQLDKSGLPSDRFFAERPEGSVSTLKIQRTQQEDSAVYLCASSLWGEETQYFGPGTRLLVL.

This clone was found once. The rearrangement links TRBV7-2 to TRBJ2-5; D possibly corresponds to TRBD1 (5 bases). The CDR3 loop spans 14 amino acids. Per germline, CDR1 SGHTA and CDR2 FQGNSA. V lost 0 bases and J lost 4, with 9 bases in between. This CDR3 reads CASSLATEAETQYF. CDR3 nucleotide sequence: TGTGCCAGCAGCTTAGCGACAGAAGCAGAGACCCAGTACTTC.

This clone was observed once. V is TRBV10-2 and J is TRBJ2-1, with D uncertain. CDR1 is WSHSY, CDR2 SAAADI, per germline. CDR3 length: 13 residues. Trimming took off 6 bases at V and 0 bases at J, with 6 bases between the two ends. CDR3 residues: CASRVSSYNEQFF. The CDR3 bases are TGCGCCAGCAGGGTCAGCTCCTACAATGAGCAGTTCTTC.

V and J are TRBV9 and TRBJ1-6, with TRBD1 matching over 9 bases. With V trimmed by 4 bases and J by 7 bases, 9 bases remained unmatched. Germline V gene sequence: CDR1 SGDLS, CDR2 YYNGEE. The CDR3 loop spans 16 amino acids. CDR3 region: CASSPRGTGGNSPLHF. Written as DNA, the CDR3 is TGTGCCAGCAGCCCTCGGGGCACAGGGGGCAATTCACCCCTCCACTTT.

The chain joins TRBV9 to TRBJ2-7; D is undetermined. Germline V gene sequence: CDR1 SGDLS, CDR2 YYNGEE. With 2 bases removed from V and 2 bases from J, the gap between germline ends came to 11 bases. The CDR3 sequence is 14 residues long. DNA for the CDR3: TGTGCCAGCAGCGTTTCGGAGAGGCCCTACGAGCAGTACTTC. As protein: CASSVSERPYEQYF.

The chain employs TRBV5-6 and TRBJ2-7, with 9 bases that match TRBD2. Germline CDR1 is SGHDT and CDR2 is YYEEEE. J lost 4 bases, V lost 6 bases, and 14 bases had no gene match. The CDR3 has 16 residues. The CDR3 here is CASNPLDSSGDYEQYF. The CDR3 bases are TGTGCCAGCAACCCACTTGACTCTAGCGGGGATTACGAGCAGTACTTC.

The chain links TRBV7-9 to TRBJ1-2; a weak D match, TRBD1 (5 bases). This CDR3 comprises 13 residues. Trimming took off 7 bases at V and 8 bases at J, with 17 bases between the two ends. Germline lookup yields CDR1 SEHNR and CDR2 FQNEAQ (reference sequence). The CDR3 sequence is CASTLTGFEGYTF. The CDR3 DNA reads TGTGCCAGCACCCTTACAGGCTTTGAAGGCTACACCTTC.

This rearrangement joins TRBV29-1 to TRBJ2-3; 11 nucleotides align to TRBD2. Trimming cost V 4 bases and J 0 bases; bases outside gene matches: 6. The CDR3 is 16 amino acids. The germline CDR1 and CDR2 sequences are SQVTM and ANQGSEA. The CDR3 DNA sequence: TGCAGCGTTGGAGCGACTAGCGGGACAAGCACAGATACGCAGTATTTT. Translated, it gives CSVGATSGTSTDTQYF.

V is TRBV5-6 and J is TRBJ2-1, with a tentative D call TRBD2 (5 bases). The length of the CDR3 is 17 residues. CDR1 and CDR2 (germline): SGHDT, YYEEEE. Trimming stripped 0 bases from V and 4 bases from J, with 17 bases between. The CDR3 DNA reads as TGTGCCAGCAGCTTGGTTTCGAGTGGCAGCGGTTACAATGAGCAGTTCTTC. Protein product: CASSLVSSGSGYNEQFF.

This clone was recorded only once. The chain joins TRBV27 to TRBJ2-1, with TRBD1 matching over 9 bases. V gave up 6 bases and J gave up 6 bases; unmatched junction bases: 9. This CDR3 spans 15 amino acids. Germline V gene sequence: CDR1 MNHEY, CDR2 SMNVEV (reference sequence). The CDR3, as DNA: TGTGCCAGCAGAACCGGGACAGGGTATGCCAATGAGCAGTTCTTC. Amino acid sequence: CASRTGTGYANEQFF.

The DNA for the CDR3 is TGTGCCAGCAGCCCGATTGCGAAACAGCCCCAGCATTTT. Its protein is CASSPIAKQPQHF. The gene calls are TRBV7-8 and TRBJ1-5; D is ambiguous. Trimming left V 5 bases short and J 7 bases short, with 12 bases between. Germline V gene sequence: CDR1 SGHVS, CDR2 FQNEAQ. This CDR3 has 13 residues.

The chain joins TRBV4-1 to TRBJ2-7; no clear D gene. Germline V lookup: CDR1 MGHRA, CDR2 YSYEKL. The V and J ends lost 4 bases and 3 bases respectively, with 10 bases between them. The CDR3 covers 13 residues. The CDR3 is CASSPFRDYEQYF. The CDR3 DNA follows: TGCGCCAGCAGCCCCTTCCGCGACTACGAGCAGTACTTC.

V is TRBV6-1 and J is TRBJ2-5, with 9 bases lining up with TRBD2. The length of the CDR3 is 13 residues. The germline gives CDR1 MNHNS, CDR2 SASEGT. V trimming: 1 base; J trimming: 9 bases; junction bases outside the gene matches: 3. The CDR3 DNA is TGTGCCAGCAGTGAAGGTAGCGGGAGATCCCAGTACTTC. Protein product: CASSEGSGRSQYF.

The rearrangement links TRBV27 to TRBJ2-3; TRBD2 matches 7 bases. Germline V lookup: CDR1 MNHEY, CDR2 SMNVEV (reference sequence). Germline trimming cut 5 bases from V and 3 bases from J; bases unmatched to any gene: 11. The CDR3 runs 16 residues. The CDR3 DNA reads TGTGCCAGCAGTCCCCTCCCGCGGGAGAGTACAGATACGCAGTATTTT. Translation: CASSPLPRESTDTQYF.

The table lists this clone with a few counts. This chain links TRBV28 with TRBJ1-4, with D possibly matching TRBD1 (6 bases). The length of the CDR3 is 15 residues. V was pared by 6 bases and J by 1 base, with 12 bases between. Looked up from germline, CDR1 is MDHEN and CDR2 is SYDVKM. Here the CDR3 DNA reads TGTGCCAGCAGCTCGAACAGGGTAACTAATGAAAAACTGTTTTTT. Translation gives CASSSNRVTNEKLFF.

The chain carries TRBV28 and TRBJ1-2; D is possibly TRBD1 (5 bases). The CDR3 has 16 amino acids. Trimming took 7 bases from V and 0 from J, leaving 18 bases between them. Per the germline V gene, CDR1 is MDHEN and CDR2 is SYDVKM. The CDR3 spells CASTGGGISANYGYTF. Here the CDR3 DNA reads TGTGCCAGCACCGGGGGGGGTATCTCCGCTAACTATGGCTACACCTTC.

The chain has TRBV10-3 and TRBJ1-2; D perhaps matches TRBD1 (6 bases). Germline assignment: CDR1 ENHRY and CDR2 SYGVKD. Trimming stripped 6 bases from V and 8 bases from J, with 13 bases between. CDR3 length equals 12 residues. CDR3 in DNA: TGTGCCATCAGGACAGGTACGATGGGCTACACCTTC. The encoded protein is CAIRTGTMGYTF.

The V and J genes are TRBV10-1 and TRBJ2-7; 7 bases line up with TRBD2. Germline trimming cut 3 bases from V and 6 bases from J; bases unmatched to any gene: 11. Germline V gene data show CDR1 as WNHNN and CDR2 as SYGVQD (reference sequence). CDR3 length equals 15 residues. CDR3 sequence: CASSDSYLWGGEQYF. For the CDR3, the DNA is TGCGCCAGCAGTGATTCCTATCTCTGGGGGGGCGAGCAGTACTTC.

This chain uses TRBV6-1 with TRBJ2-7; D is unresolved. Germline loops: CDR1 MNHNS, CDR2 SASEGT. V was cut by 8 bases and J by 4 bases, with 12 bases left in between. This CDR3 comprises 12 residues. CDR3: CASGQSGYEQYF. The CDR3 bases are TGTGCCAGCGGCCAAAGTGGTTACGAGCAGTACTTC.

This clone was observed a handful of times. The genes are TRBV9 and TRBJ2-7, with D possibly matching TRBD2 (5 bases). This CDR3 comprises 14 residues. CDR1 and CDR2 (germline): SGDLS, YYNGEE. With 3 bases removed from V and 2 bases from J, the gap between germline ends came to 12 bases. The CDR3: CASSAGGLPYEQYF. The CDR3 coding sequence is TGTGCCAGCAGCGCGGGTGGACTGCCCTACGAGCAGTACTTC.

This clone was picked up one time. The chain links TRBV14 to TRBJ1-6; no clear D. This CDR3 region has 20 residues. From germline, CDR1 is SGHDN and CDR2 FVKESK. Trimming removed 1 base at V and 0 bases at J, with 19 bases between. The CDR3 nucleotides read TGTGCCAGCAGCCAAGGGGTAGGAGGTGGCCCTCTCTCCTATAATTCACCCCTCCACTTT. Its translation: CASSQGVGGGPLSYNSPLHF.

This clone showed up just a few times. V usage is TRBV5-5 and J usage is TRBJ1-1; a weak D match, TRBD1 (5 bases). Germline V lookup: CDR1 SGHKS, CDR2 YYEKEE (reference sequence). The CDR3 loop spans 14 amino acids. V was pared by 4 bases and J by 0 bases, with 10 bases between. The CDR3 coding sequence is TGTGCCAGCAGCCCGGGACTTGTGAACACTGAAGCTTTCTTT. This encodes CASSPGLVNTEAFF.

The chain uses TRBV30 and TRBJ2-1; D is undetermined. V dropped 0 bases and J dropped 6 bases, with 3 bases sitting between them. This CDR3 is 11 amino acids long. Germline lookup yields CDR1 GTSNPN and CDR2 SVGIG (reference sequence). The CDR3 region is CAWSVGNEQFF. The CDR3 DNA reads TGTGCCTGGAGTGTCGGCAATGAGCAGTTCTTC.

The chain combines TRBV11-2 with TRBJ2-3; TRBD2 is a possible D gene (6 bases). Germline lookup yields CDR1 SGHAT and CDR2 FQNNGV. There are 14 residues in the CDR3. Trimming took 5 bases from V and 6 from J, leaving 15 bases between them. The CDR3 bases are TGTGCCAGCAGCCCCGCGACTAGTCTGGATACGCAGTATTTT. This sequence encodes CASSPATSLDTQYF.

This chain connects TRBV27 to TRBJ2-3; TRBD2 aligns across 12 bases. Germline loops: CDR1 MNHEY, CDR2 SMNVEV (reference sequence). The CDR3 runs 16 residues. V gave up 5 bases and J gave up 4 bases; unmatched junction bases: 7. Here the CDR3 reads CASSQILAGGPDTQYF. In nucleotides, the CDR3 is TGTGCCAGCAGTCAGATCCTAGCGGGGGGGCCAGATACGCAGTATTTT.

CDR3 loop: CASATQGENEKLFF. CDR3 DNA: TGTGCCAGCGCGACTCAAGGGGAAAACGAAAAACTGTTTTTT. This chain links TRBV6-4 with TRBJ1-4, with D perhaps matching TRBD1 (5 bases). V was shortened by 8 bases and J by 8 bases, with 18 bases between the two germline ends. The germline CDR1 and CDR2 sequences are MRHNA and SNTAGT. The CDR3 is 14 residues long.